This T cell receptor beta chain was identified during a study of response to subunit inactivated influenza vaccine. Regarding the study as a whole: The authors proposed limited new T cell recruitment per seasonal influenza vaccination.

TCRdb analysed the RT-PCR reads with MiXCR anew, one entry per CDR3 protein. The profile shows roughly 700,000 distinct CDR3 sequences, around 13% of them singletons. This CDR3 region has 15 residues. CDR1 LGHNA and CDR2 YSLEER come from the germline V gene. Trimming took 0 bases from V and 1 from J, leaving 8 bases between them. Notes on this clonotype: Its matching antigen is unknown.

The chain uses TRBV4-3 and TRBJ2-3, with D unclear. This clonotype was sampled from a man over 45 who received an inactivated influenza vaccine. The sequencing used PBMCs from blood, collected 14 days before vaccination. The CDR3 region has the DNA TGCGCCAGCAGCCAAGAGCCCGCCCGCACAGATACGCAGTATTTT. It translates to CASSQEPARTDTQYF.